This T cell receptor beta chain was obtained from a study of blood T cell repertoires in COVID-19. Study overall: The United States, Italy and Spain were the sources of the acute and convalescent COVID-19 samples.

Repertoires were generated with immunoSEQ multiplex PCR, while TCRdb's copy carries only in-frame clones and drops some. Of 250,000 to 300,000 clones in the sample, approximately 83% are singletons; the top ten hold around 3.6%. V lost 0 bases and J lost 1, with 6 bases in between. This CDR3 spans 14 amino acids. Germline-derived CDR1 and CDR2 are MNHNS and SASEGT. The source material was PBMCs or T cells enriched from blood (not recorded which). This receptor was identified in a man aged 45-65 years who had recovered from COVID-19. V and J are TRBV6-1 and TRBJ1-1, with D unresolved. CDR3 in amino acids: CASSEAWPNTEAFF. The CDR3 DNA sequence: TGTGCCAGCAGTGAAGCTTGGCCGAACACTGAAGCTTTCTTT.